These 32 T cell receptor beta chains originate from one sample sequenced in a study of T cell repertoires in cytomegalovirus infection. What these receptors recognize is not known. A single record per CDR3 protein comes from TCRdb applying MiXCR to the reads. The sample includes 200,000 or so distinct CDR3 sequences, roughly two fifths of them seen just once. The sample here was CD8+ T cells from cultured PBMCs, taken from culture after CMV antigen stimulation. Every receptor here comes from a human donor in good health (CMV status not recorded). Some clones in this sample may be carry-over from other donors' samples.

The DNA for the CDR3 is TGTGCCAGCAGTGACGTCAAGGACAGGGTACCCGGGGAGCTGTTTTTT. This encodes CASSDVKDRVPGELFF. The genes are TRBV2 and TRBJ2-2; 8 positions match TRBD1. Germline values: CDR1 SNHLY, CDR2 FYNNEI. Trimming at V came to 3 bases and at J to 6 bases, leaving 9 bases not matched to a gene. There are 16 residues in the CDR3.

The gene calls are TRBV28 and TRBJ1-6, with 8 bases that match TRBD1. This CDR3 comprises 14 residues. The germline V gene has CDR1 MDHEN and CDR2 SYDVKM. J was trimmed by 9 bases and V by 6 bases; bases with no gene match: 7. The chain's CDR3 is CASRPRDRSSPLHF. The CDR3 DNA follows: TGTGCCAGCAGGCCGAGGGACAGGAGTTCACCCCTCCACTTT.

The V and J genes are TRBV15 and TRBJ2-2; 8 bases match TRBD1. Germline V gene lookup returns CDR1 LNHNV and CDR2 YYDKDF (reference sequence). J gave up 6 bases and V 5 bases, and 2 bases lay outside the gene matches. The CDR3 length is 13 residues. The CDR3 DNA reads TGTGCCACCAGCGAGACAGGGGCCGGGGAGCTGTTTTTT. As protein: CATSETGAGELFF.

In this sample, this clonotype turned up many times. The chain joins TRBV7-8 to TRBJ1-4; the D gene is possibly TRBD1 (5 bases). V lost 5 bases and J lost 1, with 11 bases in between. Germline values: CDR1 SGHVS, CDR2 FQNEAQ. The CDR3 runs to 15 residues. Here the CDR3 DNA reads TGTGCCAGCAGCCCCATGGGGGGAACTAATGAAAAACTGTTTTTT. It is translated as CASSPMGGTNEKLFF.

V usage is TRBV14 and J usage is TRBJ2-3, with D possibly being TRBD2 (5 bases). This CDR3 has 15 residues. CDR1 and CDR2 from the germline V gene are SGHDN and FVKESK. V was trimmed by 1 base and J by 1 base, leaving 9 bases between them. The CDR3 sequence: CASSQGTYRTDTQYF. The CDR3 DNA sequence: TGTGCCAGCAGCCAAGGGACTTATCGCACAGATACGCAGTATTTT. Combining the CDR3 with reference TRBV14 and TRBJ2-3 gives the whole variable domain EAGVTQFPSHSVIEKGQTVTLRCDPISGHDNLYWYRRVMGKEIKFLLHFVKESKQDESGMPNNRFLAERTGGTYSTLKVQPAELEDSGVYFCASSQGTYRTDTQYFGPGTRLTVL.

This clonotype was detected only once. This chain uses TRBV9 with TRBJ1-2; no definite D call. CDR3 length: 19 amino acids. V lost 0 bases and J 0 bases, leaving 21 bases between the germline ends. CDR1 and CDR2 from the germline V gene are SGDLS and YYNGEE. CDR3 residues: CASSVAGPRWKEANYGYTF. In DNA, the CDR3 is TGTGCCAGCAGCGTAGCTGGGCCACGGTGGAAGGAGGCTAACTATGGCTACACCTTC.

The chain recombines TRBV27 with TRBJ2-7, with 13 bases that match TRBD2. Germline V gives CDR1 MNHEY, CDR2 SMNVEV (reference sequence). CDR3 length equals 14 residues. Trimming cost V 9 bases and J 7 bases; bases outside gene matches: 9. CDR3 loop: CASLGLAGVWEQYF. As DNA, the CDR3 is TGTGCCAGTCTTGGACTAGCGGGAGTGTGGGAGCAGTACTTC.

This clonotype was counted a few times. CDR3 nucleotide sequence: TGTGCCAGCAGCTTGAAAGGGGGATCCCCCCCGGGGACCCAGTACTTC. It translates to CASSLKGGSPPGTQYF. The chain joins TRBV5-4 to TRBJ2-5, with D perhaps TRBD1 (6 bases). CDR1 is SGHNT and CDR2 is YYREEE in the germline V gene (reference sequence). The CDR3 contains 16 residues. The V and J ends lost 1 base and 7 bases respectively, with 20 bases between them.

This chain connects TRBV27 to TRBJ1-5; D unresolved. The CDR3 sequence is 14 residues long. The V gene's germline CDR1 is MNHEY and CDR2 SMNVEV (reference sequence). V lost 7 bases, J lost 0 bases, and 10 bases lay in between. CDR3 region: CASNLEYSNQPQHF. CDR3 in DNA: TGTGCCAGCAACCTGGAGTATAGCAATCAGCCCCAGCATTTT.

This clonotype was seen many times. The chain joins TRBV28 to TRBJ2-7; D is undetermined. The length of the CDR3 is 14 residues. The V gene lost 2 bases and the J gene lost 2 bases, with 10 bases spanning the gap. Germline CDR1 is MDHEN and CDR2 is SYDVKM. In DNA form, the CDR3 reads TGTGCCAGCAGTTTAAAGGGCAGACCCTACGAGCAGTACTTC. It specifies CASSLKGRPYEQYF.

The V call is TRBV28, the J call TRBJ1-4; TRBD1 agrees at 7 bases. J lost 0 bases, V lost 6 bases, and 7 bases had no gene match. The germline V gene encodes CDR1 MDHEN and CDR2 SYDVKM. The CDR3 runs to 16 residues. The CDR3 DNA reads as TGTGCCAGCAGCCTGGGACAGTTATCAACTAATGAAAAACTGTTTTTT. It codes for CASSLGQLSTNEKLFF. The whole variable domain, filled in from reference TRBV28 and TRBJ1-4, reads DVKVTQSSRYLVKRTGEKVFLECVQDMDHENMFWYRQDPGLGLRLIYFSYDVKMKEKGDIPEGYSVSREKKERFSLILESASTNQTSMYLCASSLGQLSTNEKLFFGSGTQLSVL.

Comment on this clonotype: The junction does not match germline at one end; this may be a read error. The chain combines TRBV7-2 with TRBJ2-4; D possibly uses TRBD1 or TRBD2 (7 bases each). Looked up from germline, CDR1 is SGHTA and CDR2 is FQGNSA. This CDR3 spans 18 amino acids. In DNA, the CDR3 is TGTGCAAGCAGATGGTCGGGGCTCCAGGGGGGGCCCAAAAACATTCAGTACTTC. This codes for CASRWSGLQGGPKNIQYF.

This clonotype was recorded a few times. For the CDR3, the DNA is TGTGCCAGCAGCTTCCCACTAGCGAGGGCCGGGGAGCTGTTTTTT. Translation gives CASSFPLARAGELFF. The chain employs TRBV7-8 and TRBJ2-2; the match to TRBD2 covers 7 bases. J was trimmed by 6 bases and V by 3 bases; bases with no gene match: 7. CDR1 and CDR2 from the germline V gene are SGHVS and FQNEAQ. The CDR3 runs 15 residues.

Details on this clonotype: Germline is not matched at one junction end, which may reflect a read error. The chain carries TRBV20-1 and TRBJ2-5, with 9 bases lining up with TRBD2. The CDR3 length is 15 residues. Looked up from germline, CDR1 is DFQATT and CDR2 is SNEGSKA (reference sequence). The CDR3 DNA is TGCAGTGCCACCAATGAGGGACTAGCCATGTACGACCTGCACTTC. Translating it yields CSATNEGLAMYDLHF.

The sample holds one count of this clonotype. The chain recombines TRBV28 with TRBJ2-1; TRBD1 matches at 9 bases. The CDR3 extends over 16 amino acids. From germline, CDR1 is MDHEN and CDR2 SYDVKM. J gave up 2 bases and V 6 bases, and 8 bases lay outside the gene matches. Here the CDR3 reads CASRLGGTGTYNEQFF. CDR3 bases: TGTGCCAGCAGGTTAGGGGGGACAGGGACCTACAATGAGCAGTTCTTC.

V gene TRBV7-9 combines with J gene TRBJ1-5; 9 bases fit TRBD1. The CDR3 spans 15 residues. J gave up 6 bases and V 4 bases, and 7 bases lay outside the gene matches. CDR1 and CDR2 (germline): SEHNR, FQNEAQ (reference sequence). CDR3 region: CASSSGQGRLQPQHF. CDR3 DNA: TGTGCCAGCAGCTCCGGACAGGGGAGGCTTCAGCCCCAGCATTTT.

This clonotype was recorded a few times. CDR3 DNA sequence: TGTGCCAGCAGCTTAAAGTTAGTGGGCACTGAAGCTTTCTTT. This sequence encodes CASSLKLVGTEAFF. V is TRBV7-8 and J is TRBJ1-1; D is uncertain. Deletions cut 2 bases from V and 4 bases from J, with 11 bases between. Germline lookup yields CDR1 SGHVS and CDR2 FQNEAQ. The CDR3 covers 14 residues.

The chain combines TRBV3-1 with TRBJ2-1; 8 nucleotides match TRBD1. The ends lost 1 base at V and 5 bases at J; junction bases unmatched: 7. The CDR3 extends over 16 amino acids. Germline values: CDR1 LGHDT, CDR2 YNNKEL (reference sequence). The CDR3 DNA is TGTGCCAGCAGCCAAGTGGGACAGGCTTACCACAATGAGCAGTTCTTC. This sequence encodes CASSQVGQAYHNEQFF.

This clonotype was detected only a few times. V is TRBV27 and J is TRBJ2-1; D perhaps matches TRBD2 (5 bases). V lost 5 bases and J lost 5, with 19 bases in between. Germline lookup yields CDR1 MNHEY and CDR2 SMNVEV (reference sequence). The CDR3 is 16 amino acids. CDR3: CASSPSAGQAHNEQFF. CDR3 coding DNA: TGTGCCAGCAGTCCTTCGGCGGGCCAAGCCCACAATGAGCAGTTCTTC.

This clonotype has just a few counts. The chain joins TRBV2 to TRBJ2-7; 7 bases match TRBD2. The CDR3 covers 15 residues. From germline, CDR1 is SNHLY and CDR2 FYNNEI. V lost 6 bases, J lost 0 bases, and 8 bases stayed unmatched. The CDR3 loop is CASSSSGFNSYEQYF. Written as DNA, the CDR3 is TGTGCCAGCAGCTCTAGCGGTTTCAACTCCTACGAGCAGTACTTC.

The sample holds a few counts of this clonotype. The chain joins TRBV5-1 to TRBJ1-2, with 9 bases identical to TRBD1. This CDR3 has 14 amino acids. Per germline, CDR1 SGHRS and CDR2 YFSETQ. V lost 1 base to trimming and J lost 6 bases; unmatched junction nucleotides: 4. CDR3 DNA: TGCGCCAGCAGCTTGTACCGGGACAGGGATGGCTACACCTTC. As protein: CASSLYRDRDGYTF.

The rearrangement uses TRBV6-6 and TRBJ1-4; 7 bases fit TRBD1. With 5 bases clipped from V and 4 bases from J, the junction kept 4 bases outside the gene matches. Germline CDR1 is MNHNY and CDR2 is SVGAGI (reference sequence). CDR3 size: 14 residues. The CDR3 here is CASSNGTVNEKLFF. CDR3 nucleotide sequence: TGTGCCAGCAGTAACGGGACAGTTAATGAAAAACTGTTTTTT.

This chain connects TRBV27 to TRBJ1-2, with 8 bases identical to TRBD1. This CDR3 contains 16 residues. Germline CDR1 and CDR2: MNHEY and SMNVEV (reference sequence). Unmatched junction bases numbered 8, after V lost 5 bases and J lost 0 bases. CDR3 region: CASSPGGTGTNYGYTF. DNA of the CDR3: TGTGCCAGCAGTCCAGGGGGGACAGGTACTAACTATGGCTACACCTTC.

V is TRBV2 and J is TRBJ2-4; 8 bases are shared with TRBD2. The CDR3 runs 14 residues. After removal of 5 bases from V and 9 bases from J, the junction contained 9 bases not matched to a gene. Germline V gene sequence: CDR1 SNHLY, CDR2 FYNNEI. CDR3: CASSYHSGDSIQYF. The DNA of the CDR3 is TGTGCCAGCAGTTACCATAGCGGGGATTCCATTCAGTACTTC.

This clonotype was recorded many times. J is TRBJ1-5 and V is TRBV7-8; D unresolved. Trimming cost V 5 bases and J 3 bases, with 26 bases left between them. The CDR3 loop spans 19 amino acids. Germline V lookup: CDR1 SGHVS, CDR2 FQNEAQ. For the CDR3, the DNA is TGTGCCAGCAGCGGGAACCAAGGTGGTCCAGATTTGTCCAATCAGCCCCAGCATTTT. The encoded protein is CASSGNQGGPDLSNQPQHF.

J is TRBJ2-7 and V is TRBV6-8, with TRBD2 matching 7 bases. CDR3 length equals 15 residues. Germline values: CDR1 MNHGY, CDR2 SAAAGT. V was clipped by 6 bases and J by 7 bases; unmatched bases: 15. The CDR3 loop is CASRGGISYTGEQYF. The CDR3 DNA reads TGTGCCAGCAGGGGGGGGATATCCTATACGGGAGAGCAGTACTTC.

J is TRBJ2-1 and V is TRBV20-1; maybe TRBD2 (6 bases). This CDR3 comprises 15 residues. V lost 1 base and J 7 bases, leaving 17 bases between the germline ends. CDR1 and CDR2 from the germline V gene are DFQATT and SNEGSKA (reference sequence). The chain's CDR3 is CSARVAPGAGNEQFF. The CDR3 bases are TGCAGTGCTAGAGTGGCCCCTGGCGCGGGGAATGAGCAGTTCTTC.

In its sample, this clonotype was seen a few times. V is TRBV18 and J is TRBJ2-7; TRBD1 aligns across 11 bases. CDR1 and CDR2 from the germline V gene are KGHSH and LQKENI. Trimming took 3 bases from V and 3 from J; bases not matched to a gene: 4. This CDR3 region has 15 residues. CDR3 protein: CASSPSGQGDYEQYF. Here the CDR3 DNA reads TGTGCCAGCTCACCTTCGGGACAGGGGGACTACGAGCAGTACTTC.

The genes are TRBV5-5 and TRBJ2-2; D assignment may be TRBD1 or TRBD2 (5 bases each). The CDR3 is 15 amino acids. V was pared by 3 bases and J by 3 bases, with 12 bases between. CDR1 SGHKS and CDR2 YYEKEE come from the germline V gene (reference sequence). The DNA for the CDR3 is TGTGCCAGCAGCTCCGGGGACGGCTACACCGGGGAGCTGTTTTTT. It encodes CASSSGDGYTGELFF. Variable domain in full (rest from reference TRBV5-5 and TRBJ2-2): DAGVTQSPTHLIKTRGQQVTLRCSPISGHKSVSWYQQVLGQGPQFIFQYYEKEERGRGNFPDRFSARQFPNYSSELNVNALLLGDSALYLCASSSGDGYTGELFFGEGSRLTVL.

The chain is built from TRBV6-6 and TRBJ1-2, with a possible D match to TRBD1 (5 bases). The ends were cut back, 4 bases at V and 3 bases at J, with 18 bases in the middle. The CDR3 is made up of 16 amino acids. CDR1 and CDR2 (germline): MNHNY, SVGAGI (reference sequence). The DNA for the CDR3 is TGTGCCAGCAGTTTCATGTATCAGGAACAGGACTATGGCTACACCTTC. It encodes CASSFMYQEQDYGYTF.

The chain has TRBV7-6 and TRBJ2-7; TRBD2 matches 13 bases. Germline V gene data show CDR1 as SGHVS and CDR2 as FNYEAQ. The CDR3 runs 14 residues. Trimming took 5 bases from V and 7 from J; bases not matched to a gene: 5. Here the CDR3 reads CASSVTSGGAEQYF. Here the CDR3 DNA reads TGTGCCAGCAGCGTCACTAGCGGGGGGGCGGAGCAGTACTTC.

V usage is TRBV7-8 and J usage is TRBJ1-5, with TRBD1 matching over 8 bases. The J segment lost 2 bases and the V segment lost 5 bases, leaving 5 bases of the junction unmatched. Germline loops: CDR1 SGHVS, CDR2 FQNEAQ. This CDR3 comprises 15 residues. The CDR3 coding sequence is TGTGCCAGCAGCGCCGACAGGGGTGGCAATCAGCCCCAGCATTTT. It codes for CASSADRGGNQPQHF.